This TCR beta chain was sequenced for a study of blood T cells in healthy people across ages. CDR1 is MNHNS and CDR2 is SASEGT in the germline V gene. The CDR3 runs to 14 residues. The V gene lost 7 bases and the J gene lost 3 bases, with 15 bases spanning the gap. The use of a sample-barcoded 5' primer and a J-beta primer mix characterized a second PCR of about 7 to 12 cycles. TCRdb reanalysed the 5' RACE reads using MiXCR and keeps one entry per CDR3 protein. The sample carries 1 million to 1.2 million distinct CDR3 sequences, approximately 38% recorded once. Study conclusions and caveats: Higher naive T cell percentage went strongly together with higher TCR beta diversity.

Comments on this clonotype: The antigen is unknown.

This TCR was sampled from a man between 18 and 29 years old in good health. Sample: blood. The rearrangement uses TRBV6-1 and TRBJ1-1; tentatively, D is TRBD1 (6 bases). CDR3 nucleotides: TGTGCCAGCAAAGGTGGGGGCCTATACACTGAAGCTTTCTTT. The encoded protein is CASKGGGLYTEAFF.